This T cell receptor (beta chain) was obtained from a study of CD4 and CD8 cells across lung adenocarcinoma regions. MiXCR was run by TCRdb on the PCR reads, yielding one entry per CDR3 protein. The profile shows around 4,000 distinct CDR3 sequences, roughly 50% of them singletons. Trimming took off 5 bases at V and 8 bases at J, with 10 bases between the two ends. The CDR3 spans 12 residues. The patients had localized lung adenocarcinoma, a non-small cell subtype. The sample holds a few counts of this clonotype. The receptor was derived from a female donor with lung adenocarcinoma. The CD4 and CD8 labels of this study may be unreliable. The chain links TRBV12-3 or TRBV12-4 to TRBJ2-1; possibly TRBD1 for D (6 bases). The sequencing sample was made of CD4+ T cells from the margin of a lung tumor. CDR3 coding DNA: TGTGCCAGCAGTCCAGGGGTGGATGAGCAGTTCTTC. Its protein product is CASSPGVDEQFF.